Detailed here is one T cell receptor beta chain. Trimming left V 3 bases short and J 2 bases short, with 5 bases between. This CDR3 is 12 amino acids long. Germline V gives CDR1 KGHSH, CDR2 LQKENI. Sequencing was performed with immunoSEQ multiplex PCR; in TCRdb, only in-frame clones are kept and a portion is missing. The sample lists some 35,000 clones, approximately 88% occurring once. These data come from a study of blood T cell repertoires in COVID-19. The source of this sequence is a human donor in a cohort sampled during active COVID-19. V is TRBV18 and J is TRBJ2-7; D is ambiguous. The sequencing input was peripheral blood. CDR3 nucleotide sequence: TGTGCCAGCTCACCTAACACCTACGAGCAGTACTTC. It translates to CASSPNTYEQYF. The full variable domain, in which reference TRBV18 and TRBJ2-7 provide the parts outside the CDR3, is NAGVMQNPRHLVRRRGQEARLRCSPMKGHSHVYWYRQLPEEGLKFMVYLQKENIIDESGMPKERFSAEFPKEGPSILRIQQVVRGDSAAYFCASSPNTYEQYFGPGTRLTVT.